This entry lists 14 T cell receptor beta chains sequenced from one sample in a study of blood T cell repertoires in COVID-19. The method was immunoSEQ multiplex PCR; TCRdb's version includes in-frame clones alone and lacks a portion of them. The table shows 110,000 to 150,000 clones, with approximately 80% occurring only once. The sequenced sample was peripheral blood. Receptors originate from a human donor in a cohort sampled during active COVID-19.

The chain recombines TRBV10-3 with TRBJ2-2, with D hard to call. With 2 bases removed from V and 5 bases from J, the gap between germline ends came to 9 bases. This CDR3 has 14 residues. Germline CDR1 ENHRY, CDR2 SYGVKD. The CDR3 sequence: CAISEGHLTGELFF. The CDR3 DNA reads TGTGCCATCAGTGAGGGCCATTTAACCGGGGAGCTGTTTTTT.

The CDR3 sequence: CATSRKQGAGNTIYF. The CDR3 nucleotides read TGTGCCACCAGCAGAAAACAGGGGGCTGGAAACACCATATATTTT. This chain uses TRBV15 with TRBJ1-3; 8 bases align to TRBD1. Trimming took 2 bases from V and 2 from J; bases not matched to a gene: 2. This CDR3 has 15 amino acids. Germline CDR1 LNHNV, CDR2 YYDKDF (reference sequence).

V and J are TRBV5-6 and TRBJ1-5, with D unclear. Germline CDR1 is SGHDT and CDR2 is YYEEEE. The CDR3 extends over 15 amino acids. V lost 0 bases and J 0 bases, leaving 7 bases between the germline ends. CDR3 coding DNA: TGTGCCAGCAGCTTGGGAGTCCGTAGCAATCAGCCCCAGCATTTT. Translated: CASSLGVRSNQPQHF.

CDR3 amino acids: CASSLTSSPVGGEQFF. The CDR3 DNA reads TGTGCCAGCAGCTTAACCTCATCCCCTGTAGGGGGTGAGCAGTTCTTC. The chain employs TRBV7-2 and TRBJ2-1, with D maybe TRBD1 (6 bases). Trimming removed 2 bases from V and 9 bases from J, with 20 bases in between. Germline V lookup: CDR1 SGHTA, CDR2 FQGNSA. This CDR3 is 16 amino acids long.

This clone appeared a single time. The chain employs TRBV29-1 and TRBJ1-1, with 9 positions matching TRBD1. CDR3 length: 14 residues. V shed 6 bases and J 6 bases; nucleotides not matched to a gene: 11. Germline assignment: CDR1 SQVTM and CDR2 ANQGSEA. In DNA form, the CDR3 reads TGCAGCGTCATACAGGGGGCGGCCTCGCCTGAAGCTTTCTTT. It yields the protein CSVIQGAASPEAFF.

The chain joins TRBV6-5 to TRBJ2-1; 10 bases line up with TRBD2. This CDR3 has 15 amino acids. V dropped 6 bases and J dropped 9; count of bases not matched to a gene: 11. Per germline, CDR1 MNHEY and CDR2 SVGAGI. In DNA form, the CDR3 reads TGTGCCAGCAGGGACCGACTAGCGGGTGAGGGTGAGCAGTTCTTC. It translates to CASRDRLAGEGEQFF.

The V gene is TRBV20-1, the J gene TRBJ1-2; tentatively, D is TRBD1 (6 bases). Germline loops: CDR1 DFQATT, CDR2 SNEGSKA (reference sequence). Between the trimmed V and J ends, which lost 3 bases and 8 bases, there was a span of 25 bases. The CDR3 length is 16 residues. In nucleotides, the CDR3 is TGCAGTGCTAGTTACGGGCTTACCGGGACAAAGTGGGGCTACACCTTC. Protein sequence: CSASYGLTGTKWGYTF.

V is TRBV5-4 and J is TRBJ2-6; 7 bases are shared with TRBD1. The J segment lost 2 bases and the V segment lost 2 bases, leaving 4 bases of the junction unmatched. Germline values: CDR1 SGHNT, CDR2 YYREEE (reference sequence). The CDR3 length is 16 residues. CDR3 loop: CASSLLDRAGANVLTF. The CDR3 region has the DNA TGTGCCAGCAGCTTATTAGACAGGGCTGGGGCCAACGTCCTGACTTTC.

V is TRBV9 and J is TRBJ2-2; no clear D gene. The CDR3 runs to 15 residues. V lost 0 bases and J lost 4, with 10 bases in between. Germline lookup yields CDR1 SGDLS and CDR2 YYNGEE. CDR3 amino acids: CASSVGVELTGELFF. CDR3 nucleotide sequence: TGTGCCAGCAGCGTAGGTGTAGAGCTCACCGGGGAGCTGTTTTTT.

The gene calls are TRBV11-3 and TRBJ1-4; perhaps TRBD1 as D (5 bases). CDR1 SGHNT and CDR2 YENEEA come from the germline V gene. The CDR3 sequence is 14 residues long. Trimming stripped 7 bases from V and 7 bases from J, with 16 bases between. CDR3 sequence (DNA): TGTGCCAGCACCTCGGGCCCCGGGGGTGAAAAACTGTTTTTT. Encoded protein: CASTSGPGGEKLFF.

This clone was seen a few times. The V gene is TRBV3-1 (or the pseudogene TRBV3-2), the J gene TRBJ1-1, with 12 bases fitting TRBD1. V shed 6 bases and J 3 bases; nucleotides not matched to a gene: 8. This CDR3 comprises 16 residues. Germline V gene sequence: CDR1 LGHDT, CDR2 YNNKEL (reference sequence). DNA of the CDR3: TGTGCCAGCAGTGGCGGGACAGGGGGCGATGACACTGAAGCTTTCTTT. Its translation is CASSGGTGGDDTEAFF.

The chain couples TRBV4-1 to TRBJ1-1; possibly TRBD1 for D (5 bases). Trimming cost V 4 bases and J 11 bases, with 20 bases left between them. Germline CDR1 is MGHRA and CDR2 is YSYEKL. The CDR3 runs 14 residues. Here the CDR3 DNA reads TGCGCCAGCAGCCCAACTGGGCGGACACCGGCTGCTTTCTTT. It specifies CASSPTGRTPAAFF.

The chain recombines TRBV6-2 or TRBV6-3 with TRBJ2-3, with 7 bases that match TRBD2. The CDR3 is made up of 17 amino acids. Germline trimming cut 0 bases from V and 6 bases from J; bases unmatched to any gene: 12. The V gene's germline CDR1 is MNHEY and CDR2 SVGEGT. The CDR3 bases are TGTGCCAGCAGTTACTCGACGCTATGGGGGGGAGAGGATACGCAGTATTTT. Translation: CASSYSTLWGGEDTQYF.

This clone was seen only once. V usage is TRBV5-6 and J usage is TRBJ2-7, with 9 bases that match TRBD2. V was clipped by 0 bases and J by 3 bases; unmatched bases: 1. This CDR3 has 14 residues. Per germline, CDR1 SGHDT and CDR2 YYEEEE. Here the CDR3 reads CASSLAAGGYEQYV. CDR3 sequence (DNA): TGTGCCAGCAGCTTGGCAGCGGGAGGCTACGAGCAGTACGTC.